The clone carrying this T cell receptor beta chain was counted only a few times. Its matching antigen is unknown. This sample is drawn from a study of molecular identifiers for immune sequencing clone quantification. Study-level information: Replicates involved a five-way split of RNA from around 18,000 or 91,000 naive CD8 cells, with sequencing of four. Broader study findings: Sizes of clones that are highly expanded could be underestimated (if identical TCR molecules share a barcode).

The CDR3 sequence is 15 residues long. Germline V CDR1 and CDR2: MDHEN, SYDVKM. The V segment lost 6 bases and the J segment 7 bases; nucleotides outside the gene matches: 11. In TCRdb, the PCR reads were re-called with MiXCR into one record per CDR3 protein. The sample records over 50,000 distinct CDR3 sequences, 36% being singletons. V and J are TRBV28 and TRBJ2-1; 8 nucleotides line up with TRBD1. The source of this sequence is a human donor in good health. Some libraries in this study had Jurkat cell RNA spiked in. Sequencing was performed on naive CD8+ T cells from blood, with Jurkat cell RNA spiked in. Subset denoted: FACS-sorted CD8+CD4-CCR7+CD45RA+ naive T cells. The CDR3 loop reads CASRPPGQGINEQFF. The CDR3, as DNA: TGTGCCAGCAGACCTCCCGGACAGGGTATTAATGAGCAGTTCTTC. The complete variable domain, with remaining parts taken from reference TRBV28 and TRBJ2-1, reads DVKVTQSSRYLVKRTGEKVFLECVQDMDHENMFWYRQDPGLGLRLIYFSYDVKMKEKGDIPEGYSVSREKKERFSLILESASTNQTSMYLCASRPPGQGINEQFFGPGTRLTVL.